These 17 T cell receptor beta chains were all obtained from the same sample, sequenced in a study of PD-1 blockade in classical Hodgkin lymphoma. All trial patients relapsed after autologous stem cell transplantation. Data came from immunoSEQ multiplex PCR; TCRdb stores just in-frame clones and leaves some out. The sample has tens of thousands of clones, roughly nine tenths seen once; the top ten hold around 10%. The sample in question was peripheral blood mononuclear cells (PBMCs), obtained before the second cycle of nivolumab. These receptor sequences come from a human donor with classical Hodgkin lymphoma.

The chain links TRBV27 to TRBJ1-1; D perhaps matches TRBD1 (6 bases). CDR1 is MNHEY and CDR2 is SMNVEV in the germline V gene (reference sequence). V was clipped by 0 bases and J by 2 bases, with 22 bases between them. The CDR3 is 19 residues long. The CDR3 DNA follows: TGTGCCAGCAGTTTATCCAGGGGTATTCATGAATTTCCTAACACTGAAGCTTTCTTT. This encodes CASSLSRGIHEFPNTEAFF.

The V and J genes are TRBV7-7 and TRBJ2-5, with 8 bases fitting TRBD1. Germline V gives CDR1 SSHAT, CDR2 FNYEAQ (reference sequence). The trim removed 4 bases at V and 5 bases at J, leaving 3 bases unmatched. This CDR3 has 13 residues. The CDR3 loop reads CASSSTGAETQYF. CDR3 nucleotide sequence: TGTGCCAGCAGCTCGACAGGGGCCGAGACCCAGTACTTC. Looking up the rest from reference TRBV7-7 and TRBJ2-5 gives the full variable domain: GAGVSQSPRYKVTKRGQDVTLRCDPISSHATLYWYQQALGQGPEFLTYFNYEAQPDKSGLPSDRFSAERPEGSISTLTIQRTEQRDSAMYRCASSSTGAETQYFGPGTRLLVL.

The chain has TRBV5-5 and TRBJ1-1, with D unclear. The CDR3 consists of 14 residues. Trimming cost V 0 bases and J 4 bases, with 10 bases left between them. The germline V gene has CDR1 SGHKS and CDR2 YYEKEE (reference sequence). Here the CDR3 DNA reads TGTGCCAGCAGCTTGGCGTGGGGAGTCACTGAAGCTTTCTTT. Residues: CASSLAWGVTEAFF.

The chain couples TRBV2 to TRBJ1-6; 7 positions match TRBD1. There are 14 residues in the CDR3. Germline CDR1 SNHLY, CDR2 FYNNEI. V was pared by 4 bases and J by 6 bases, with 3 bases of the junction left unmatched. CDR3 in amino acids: CASSADRVNSPLHF. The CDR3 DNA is TGTGCCAGCAGTGCAGACAGGGTTAATTCACCCCTCCACTTT.

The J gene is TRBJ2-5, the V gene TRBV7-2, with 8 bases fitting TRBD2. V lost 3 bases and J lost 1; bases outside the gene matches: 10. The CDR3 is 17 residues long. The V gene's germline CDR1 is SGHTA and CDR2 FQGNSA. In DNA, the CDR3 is TGTGCCAGCAGCTTTAAAAGTCGCGGGGGGCGCCAAGAGACCCAGTACTTC. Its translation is CASSFKSRGGRQETQYF.

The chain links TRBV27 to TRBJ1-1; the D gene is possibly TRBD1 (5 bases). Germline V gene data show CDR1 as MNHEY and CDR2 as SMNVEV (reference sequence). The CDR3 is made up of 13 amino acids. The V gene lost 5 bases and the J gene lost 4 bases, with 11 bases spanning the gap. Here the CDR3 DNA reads TGTGCCAGCAGTCCGGGGAGGGGCACTGAAGCTTTCTTT. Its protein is CASSPGRGTEAFF.

The CDR3 is CASNHQGNNEQFF. CDR3 coding DNA: TGTGCCAGCAACCATCAGGGCAACAATGAGCAGTTCTTC. V and J are TRBV6-1 and TRBJ2-1, with D maybe TRBD1 (5 bases). There are 13 residues in the CDR3. V lost 7 bases, J lost 5 bases, and 12 bases lay in between. Germline V lookup: CDR1 MNHNS, CDR2 SASEGT.

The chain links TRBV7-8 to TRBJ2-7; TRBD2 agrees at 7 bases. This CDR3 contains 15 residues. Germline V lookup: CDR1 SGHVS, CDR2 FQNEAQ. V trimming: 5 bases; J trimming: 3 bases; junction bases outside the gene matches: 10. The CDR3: CASSLTRTSHYEQYF. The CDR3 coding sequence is TGTGCCAGCAGCCTAACTCGGACTAGTCACTACGAGCAGTACTTC.

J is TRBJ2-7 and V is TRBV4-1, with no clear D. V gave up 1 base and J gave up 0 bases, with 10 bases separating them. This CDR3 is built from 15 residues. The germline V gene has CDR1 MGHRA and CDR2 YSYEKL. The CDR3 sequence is CASSQVGVYSYEQYF. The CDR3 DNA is TGCGCCAGCAGCCAAGTAGGAGTCTACTCCTACGAGCAGTACTTC.

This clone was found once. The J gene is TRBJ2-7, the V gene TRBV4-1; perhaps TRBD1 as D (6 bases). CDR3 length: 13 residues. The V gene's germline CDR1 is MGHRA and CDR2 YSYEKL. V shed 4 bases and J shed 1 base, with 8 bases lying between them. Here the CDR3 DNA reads TGCGCCAGCAGCCCGCAGGGGTCCTACGAGCAGTACTTC. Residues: CASSPQGSYEQYF.

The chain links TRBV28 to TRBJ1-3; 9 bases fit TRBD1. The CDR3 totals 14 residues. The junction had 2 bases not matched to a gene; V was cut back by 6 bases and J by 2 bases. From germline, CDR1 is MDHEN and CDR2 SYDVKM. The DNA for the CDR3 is TGTGCCAGCAGACAGGGGGCTACTGGAAACACCATATATTTT. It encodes CASRQGATGNTIYF.

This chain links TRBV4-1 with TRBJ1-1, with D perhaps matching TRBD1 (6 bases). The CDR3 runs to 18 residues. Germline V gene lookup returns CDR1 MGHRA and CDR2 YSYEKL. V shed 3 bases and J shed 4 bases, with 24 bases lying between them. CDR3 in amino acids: CASSQIQMNQQGTTEAFF. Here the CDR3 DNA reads TGCGCCAGCAGCCAGATACAAATGAACCAACAGGGTACCACTGAAGCTTTCTTT.

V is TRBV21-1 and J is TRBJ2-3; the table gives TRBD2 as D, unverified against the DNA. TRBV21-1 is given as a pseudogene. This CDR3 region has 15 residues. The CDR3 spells CASSKERDFPDTQYF. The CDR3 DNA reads TGTGCCAGCAGCAAAGAGCGGGATTTCCCCGATACGCAGTATTTT.

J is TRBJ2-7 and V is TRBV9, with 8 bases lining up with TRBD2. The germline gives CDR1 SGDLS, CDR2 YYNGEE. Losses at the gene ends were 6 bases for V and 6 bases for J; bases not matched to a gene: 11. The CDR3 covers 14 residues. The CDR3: CASNSGLGLGEQYF. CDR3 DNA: TGTGCCAGCAACTCGGGACTAGGGCTAGGCGAGCAGTACTTC.

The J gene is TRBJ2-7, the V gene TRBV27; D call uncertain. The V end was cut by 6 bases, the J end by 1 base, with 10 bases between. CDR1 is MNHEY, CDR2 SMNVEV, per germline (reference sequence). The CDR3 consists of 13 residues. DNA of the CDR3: TGTGCCAGCAGCTATAGCCAATCCTACGAGCAGTACTTC. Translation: CASSYSQSYEQYF.

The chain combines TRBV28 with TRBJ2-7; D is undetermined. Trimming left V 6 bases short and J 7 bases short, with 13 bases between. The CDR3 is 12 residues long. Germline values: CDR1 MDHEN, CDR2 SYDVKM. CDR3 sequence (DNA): TGTGCCAGCAGCCTCCCTTCAGGTGAGCAGTACTTC. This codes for CASSLPSGEQYF.

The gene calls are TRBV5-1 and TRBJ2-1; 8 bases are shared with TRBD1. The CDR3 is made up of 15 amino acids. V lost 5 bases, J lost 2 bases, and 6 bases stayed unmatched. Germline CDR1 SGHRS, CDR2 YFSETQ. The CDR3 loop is CASSSDRVAYNEQFF. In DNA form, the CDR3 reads TGCGCCAGCAGTTCGGACAGGGTGGCCTACAATGAGCAGTTCTTC.